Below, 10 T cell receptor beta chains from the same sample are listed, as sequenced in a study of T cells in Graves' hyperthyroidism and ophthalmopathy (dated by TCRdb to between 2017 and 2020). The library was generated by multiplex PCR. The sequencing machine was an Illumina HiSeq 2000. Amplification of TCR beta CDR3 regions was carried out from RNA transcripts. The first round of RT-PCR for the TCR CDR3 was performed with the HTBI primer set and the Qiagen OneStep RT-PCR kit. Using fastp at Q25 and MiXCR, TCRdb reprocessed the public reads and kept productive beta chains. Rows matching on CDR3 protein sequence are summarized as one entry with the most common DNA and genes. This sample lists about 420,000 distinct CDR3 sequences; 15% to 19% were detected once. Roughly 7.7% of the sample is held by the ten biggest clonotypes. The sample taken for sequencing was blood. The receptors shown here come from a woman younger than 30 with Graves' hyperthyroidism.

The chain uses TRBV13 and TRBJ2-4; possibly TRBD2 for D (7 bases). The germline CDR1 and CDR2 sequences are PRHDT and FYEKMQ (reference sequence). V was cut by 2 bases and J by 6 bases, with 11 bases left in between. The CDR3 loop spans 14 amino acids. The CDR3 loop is CASSLLGGANIQYF. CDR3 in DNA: TGTGCCAGCAGCTTATTAGGGGGGGCAAACATTCAGTACTTC.

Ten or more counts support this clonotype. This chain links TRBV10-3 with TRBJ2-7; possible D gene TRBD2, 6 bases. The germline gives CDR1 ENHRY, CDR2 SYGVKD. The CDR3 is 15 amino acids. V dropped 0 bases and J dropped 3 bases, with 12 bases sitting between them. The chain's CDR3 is CAISESASAGYEQYF. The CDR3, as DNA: TGTGCCATCAGTGAGTCCGCTAGCGCGGGCTACGAGCAGTACTTC.

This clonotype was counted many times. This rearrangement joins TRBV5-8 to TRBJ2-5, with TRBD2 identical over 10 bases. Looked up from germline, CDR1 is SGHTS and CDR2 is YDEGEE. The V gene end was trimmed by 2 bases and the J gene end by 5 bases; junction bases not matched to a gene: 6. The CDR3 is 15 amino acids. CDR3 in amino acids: CASSFSGRPGETQYF. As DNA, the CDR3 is TGTGCCAGCAGCTTTAGCGGGAGGCCGGGGGAGACCCAGTACTTC. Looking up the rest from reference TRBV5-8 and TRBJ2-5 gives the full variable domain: EAGVTQSPTHLIKTRGQQATLRCSPISGHTSVYWYQQALGLGLQFLLWYDEGEERNRGNFPPRFSGRQFPNYSSELNVNALELEDSALYLCASSFSGRPGETQYFGPGTRLLVL.

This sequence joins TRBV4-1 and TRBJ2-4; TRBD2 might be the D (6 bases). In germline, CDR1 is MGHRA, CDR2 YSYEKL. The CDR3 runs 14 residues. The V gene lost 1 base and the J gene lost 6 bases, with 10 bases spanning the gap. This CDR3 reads CASSQGRGVNIQYF. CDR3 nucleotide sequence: TGCGCCAGCAGCCAAGGGAGGGGCGTAAACATTCAGTACTTC.

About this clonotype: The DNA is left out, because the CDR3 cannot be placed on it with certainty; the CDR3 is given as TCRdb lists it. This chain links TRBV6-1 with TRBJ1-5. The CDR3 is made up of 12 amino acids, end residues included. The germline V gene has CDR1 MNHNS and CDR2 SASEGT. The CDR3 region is CASSILVGPQHF.

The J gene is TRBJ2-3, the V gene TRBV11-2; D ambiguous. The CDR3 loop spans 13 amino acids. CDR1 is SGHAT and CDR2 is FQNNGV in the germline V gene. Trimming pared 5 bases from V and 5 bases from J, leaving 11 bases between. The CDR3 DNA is TGTGCCAGCAGCCCCGCATGGCGAGATACGCAGTATTTT. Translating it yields CASSPAWRDTQYF.

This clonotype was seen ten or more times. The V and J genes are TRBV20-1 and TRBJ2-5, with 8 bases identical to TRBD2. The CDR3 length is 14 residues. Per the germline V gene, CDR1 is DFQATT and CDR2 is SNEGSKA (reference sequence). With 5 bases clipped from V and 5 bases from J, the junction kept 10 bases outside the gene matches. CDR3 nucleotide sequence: TGCAGTGCTGGGGACGGACTAGCCGGGGAGACCCAGTACTTC. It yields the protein CSAGDGLAGETQYF.

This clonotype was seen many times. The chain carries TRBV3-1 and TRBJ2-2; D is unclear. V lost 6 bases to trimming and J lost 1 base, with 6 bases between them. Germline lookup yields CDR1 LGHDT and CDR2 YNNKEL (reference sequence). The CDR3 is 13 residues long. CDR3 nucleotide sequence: TGTGCCAGCAGACCCGAGAACACCGGGGAGCTGTTTTTT. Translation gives CASRPENTGELFF.

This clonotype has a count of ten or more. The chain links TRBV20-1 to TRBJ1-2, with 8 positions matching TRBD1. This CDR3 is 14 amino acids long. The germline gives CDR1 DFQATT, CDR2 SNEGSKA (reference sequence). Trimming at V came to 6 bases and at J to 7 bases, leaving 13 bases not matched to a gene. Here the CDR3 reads CSAPPAGGVSGYTF. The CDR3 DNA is TGCAGTGCACCTCCCGCAGGGGGCGTCTCTGGCTACACCTTC.

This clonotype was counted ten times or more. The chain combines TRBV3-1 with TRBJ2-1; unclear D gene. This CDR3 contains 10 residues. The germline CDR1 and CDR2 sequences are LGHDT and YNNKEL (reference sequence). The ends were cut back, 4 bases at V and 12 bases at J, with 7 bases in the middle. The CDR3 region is CASSPPWQFF. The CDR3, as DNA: TGTGCCAGCAGCCCGCCCTGGCAGTTCTTC.